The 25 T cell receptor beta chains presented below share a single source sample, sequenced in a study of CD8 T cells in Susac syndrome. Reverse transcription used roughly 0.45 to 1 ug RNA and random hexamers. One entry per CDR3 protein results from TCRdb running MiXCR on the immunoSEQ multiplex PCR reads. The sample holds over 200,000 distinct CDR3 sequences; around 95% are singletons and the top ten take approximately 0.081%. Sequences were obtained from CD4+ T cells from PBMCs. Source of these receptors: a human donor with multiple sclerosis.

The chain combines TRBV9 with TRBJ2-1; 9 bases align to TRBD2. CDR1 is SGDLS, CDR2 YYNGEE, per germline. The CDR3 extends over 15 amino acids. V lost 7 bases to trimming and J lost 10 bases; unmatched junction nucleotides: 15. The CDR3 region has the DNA TGTGCCAGCTCCGTGGGGGCGGGCCTAGCGGGGGAGCAGTTCTTC. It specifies CASSVGAGLAGEQFF.

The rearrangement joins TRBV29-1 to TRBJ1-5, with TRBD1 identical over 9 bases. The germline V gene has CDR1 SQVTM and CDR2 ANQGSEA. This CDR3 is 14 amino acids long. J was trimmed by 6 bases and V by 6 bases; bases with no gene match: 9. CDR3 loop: CSVATGGYGQPQHF. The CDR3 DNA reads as TGCAGCGTCGCTACAGGGGGCTACGGTCAGCCCCAGCATTTT. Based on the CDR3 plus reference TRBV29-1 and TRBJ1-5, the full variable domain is SAVISQKPSRDICQRGTSLTIQCQVDSQVTMMFWYRQQPGQSLTLIATANQGSEATYESGFVIDKFPISRPNLTFSTLTVSNMSPEDSSIYLCSVATGGYGQPQHFGDGTRLSIL.

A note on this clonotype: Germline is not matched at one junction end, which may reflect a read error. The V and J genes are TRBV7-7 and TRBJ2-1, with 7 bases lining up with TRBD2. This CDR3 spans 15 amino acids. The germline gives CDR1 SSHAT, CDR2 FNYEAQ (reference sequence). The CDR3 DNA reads TGTGCTAGCAGTCCAACTAGCGCGGGAAGGAATGAGCAGTTCTTC. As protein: CASSPTSAGRNEQFF.

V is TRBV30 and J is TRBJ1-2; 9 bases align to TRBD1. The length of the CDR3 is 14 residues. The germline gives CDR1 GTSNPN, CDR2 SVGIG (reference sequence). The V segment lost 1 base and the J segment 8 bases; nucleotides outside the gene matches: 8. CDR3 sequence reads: CAWSDRDRVRGYTF. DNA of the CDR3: TGTGCCTGGAGTGACCGGGACAGGGTTCGCGGCTACACCTTC.

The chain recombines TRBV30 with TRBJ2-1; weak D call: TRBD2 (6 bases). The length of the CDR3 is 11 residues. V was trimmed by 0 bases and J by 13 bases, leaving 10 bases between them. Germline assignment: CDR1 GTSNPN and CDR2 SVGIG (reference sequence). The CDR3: CAWSVGLSQFF. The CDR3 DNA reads TGTGCCTGGAGTGTAGGACTATCCCAGTTCTTC.

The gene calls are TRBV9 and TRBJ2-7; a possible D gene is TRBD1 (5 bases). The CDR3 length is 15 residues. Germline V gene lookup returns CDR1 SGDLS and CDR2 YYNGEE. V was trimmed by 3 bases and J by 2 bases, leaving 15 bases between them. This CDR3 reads CASSETDDLTYEQYF. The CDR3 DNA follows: TGTGCCAGCAGCGAGACAGACGACTTAACCTACGAGCAGTACTTC.

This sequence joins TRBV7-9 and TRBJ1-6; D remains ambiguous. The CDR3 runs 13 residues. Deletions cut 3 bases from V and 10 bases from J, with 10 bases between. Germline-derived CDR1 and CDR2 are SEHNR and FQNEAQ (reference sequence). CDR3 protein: CASSLEEGSPLHF. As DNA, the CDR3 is TGTGCCAGCAGCTTGGAGGAAGGGTCACCCCTCCACTTT.

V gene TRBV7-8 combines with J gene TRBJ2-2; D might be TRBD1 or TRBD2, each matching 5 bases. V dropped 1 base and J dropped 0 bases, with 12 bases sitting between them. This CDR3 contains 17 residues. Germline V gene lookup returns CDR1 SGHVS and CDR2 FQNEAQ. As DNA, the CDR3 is TGTGCCAGCAGCTTAGGGAGAGGGGCATCGAACACCGGGGAGCTGTTTTTT. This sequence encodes CASSLGRGASNTGELFF.

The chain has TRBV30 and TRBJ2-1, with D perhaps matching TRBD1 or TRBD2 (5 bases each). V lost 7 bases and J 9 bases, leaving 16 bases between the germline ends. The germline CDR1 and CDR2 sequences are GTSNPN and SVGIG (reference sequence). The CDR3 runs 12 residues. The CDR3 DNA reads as TGTGCCTCGGGGACCCCAAGCAGTGAGCAGTTCTTC. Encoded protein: CASGTPSSEQFF.

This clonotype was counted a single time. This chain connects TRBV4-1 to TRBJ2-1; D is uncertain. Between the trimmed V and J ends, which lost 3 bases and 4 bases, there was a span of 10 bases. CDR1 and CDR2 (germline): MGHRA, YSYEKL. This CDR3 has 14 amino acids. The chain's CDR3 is CASSHGEFYNEQFF. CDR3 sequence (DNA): TGCGCCAGCAGCCATGGGGAATTTTACAATGAGCAGTTCTTC.

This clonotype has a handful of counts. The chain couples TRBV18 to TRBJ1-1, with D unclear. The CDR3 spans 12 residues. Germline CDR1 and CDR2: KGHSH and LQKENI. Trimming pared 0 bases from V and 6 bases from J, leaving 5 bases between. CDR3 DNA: TGTGCCAGCTCACCACCGGCCTCTGAAGCTTTCTTT. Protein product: CASSPPASEAFF.

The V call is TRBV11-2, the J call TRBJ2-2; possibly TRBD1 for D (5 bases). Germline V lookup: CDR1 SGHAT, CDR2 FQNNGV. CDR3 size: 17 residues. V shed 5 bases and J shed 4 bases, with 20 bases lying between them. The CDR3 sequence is CASSPTIRDSSTGELFF. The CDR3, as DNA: TGTGCCAGCAGCCCAACAATCAGGGATAGTAGCACCGGGGAGCTGTTTTTT. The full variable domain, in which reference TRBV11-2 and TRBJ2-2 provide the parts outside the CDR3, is EAGVAQSPRYKIIEKRQSVAFWCNPISGHATLYWYQQILGQGPKLLIQFQNNGVVDDSQLPKDRFSAERLKGVDSTLKIQPAKLEDSAVYLCASSPTIRDSSTGELFFGEGSRLTVL.

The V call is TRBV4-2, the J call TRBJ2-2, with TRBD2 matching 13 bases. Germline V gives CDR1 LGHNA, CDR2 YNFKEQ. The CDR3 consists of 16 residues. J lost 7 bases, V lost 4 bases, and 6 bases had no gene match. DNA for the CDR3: TGTGCCAGCAGCCTTGGGACTAGCGGGGTTATCGGGGAGCTGTTTTTT. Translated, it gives CASSLGTSGVIGELFF.

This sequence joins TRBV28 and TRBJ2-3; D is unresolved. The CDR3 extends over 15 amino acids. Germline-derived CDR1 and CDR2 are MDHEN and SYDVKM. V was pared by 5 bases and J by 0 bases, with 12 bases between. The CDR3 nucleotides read TGTGCCAGCAGTGTCGTAGGTAGGAGCACAGATACGCAGTATTTT. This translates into CASSVVGRSTDTQYF. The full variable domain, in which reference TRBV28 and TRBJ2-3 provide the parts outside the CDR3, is DVKVTQSSRYLVKRTGEKVFLECVQDMDHENMFWYRQDPGLGLRLIYFSYDVKMKEKGDIPEGYSVSREKKERFSLILESASTNQTSMYLCASSVVGRSTDTQYFGPGTRLTVL.

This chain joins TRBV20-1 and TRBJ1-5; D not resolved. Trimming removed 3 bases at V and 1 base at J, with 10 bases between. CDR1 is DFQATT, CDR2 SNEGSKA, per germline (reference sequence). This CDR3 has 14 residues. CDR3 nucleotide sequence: TGCAGTGCTAGTTTGGGGATGAGCAATCAGCCCCAGCATTTT. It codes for CSASLGMSNQPQHF.

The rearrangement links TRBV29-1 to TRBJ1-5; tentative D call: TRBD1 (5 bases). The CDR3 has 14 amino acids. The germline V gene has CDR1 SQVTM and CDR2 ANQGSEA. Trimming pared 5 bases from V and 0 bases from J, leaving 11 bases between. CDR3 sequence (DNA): TGCAGCGTTCGGGACGGTGGTAGCAATCAGCCCCAGCATTTT. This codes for CSVRDGGSNQPQHF.

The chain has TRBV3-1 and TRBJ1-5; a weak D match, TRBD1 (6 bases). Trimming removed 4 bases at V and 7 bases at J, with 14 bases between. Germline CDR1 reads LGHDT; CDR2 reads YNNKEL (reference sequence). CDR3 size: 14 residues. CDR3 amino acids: CASSLQQGNQPQHF. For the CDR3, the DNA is TGTGCCAGCAGCCTTCAGCAGGGGAACCAGCCCCAGCATTTT.

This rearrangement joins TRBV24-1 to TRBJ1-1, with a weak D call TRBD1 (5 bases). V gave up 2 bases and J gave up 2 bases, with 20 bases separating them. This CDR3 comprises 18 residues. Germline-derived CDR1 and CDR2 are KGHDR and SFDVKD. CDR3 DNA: TGTGCCACCAGTGATTCAAACATAGGGACCTTCCAAAACACTGAAGCTTTCTTT. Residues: CATSDSNIGTFQNTEAFF.

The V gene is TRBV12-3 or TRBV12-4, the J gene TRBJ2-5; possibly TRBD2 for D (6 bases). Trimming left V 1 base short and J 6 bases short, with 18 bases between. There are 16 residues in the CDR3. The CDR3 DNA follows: TGTGCCAGCAGTTTAGGACTAGATCAAAGTGTGAAGACCCAGTACTTC. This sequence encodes CASSLGLDQSVKTQYF.

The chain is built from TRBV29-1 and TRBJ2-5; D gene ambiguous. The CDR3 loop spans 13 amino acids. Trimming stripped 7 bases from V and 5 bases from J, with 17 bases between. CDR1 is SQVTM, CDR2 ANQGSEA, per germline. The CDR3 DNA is TGCAGCGCCCAGTTGACCCGAAGGGAGACCCAGTACTTC. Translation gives CSAQLTRRETQYF.

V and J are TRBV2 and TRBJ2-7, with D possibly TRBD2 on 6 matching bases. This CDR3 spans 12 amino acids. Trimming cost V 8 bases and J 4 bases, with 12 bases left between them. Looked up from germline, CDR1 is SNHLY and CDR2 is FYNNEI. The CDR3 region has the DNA TGTGCCAGCGGACCTAGCGTTTACGAGCAGTACTTC. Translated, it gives CASGPSVYEQYF.

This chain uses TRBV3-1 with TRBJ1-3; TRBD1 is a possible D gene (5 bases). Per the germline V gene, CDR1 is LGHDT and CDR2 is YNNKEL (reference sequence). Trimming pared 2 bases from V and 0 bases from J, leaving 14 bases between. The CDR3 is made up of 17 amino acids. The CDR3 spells CASSQTPRQTSGNTIYF. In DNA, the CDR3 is TGTGCCAGCAGCCAAACCCCACGACAGACCTCTGGAAACACCATATATTTT.

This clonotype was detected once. The CDR3: CASSFRDRGPYEQYF. In nucleotides, the CDR3 is TGTGCCAGCAGCTTCCGGGACAGGGGGCCGTACGAGCAGTACTTC. The V and J genes are TRBV5-6 and TRBJ2-7, with 12 bases lining up with TRBD1. Per germline, CDR1 SGHDT and CDR2 YYEEEE. The CDR3 length is 15 residues. With 2 bases clipped from V and 4 bases from J, the junction kept 4 bases outside the gene matches.

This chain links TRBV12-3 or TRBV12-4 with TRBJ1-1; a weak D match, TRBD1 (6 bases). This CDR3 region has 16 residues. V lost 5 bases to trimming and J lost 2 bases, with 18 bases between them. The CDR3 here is CASSAPRGAVNTEAFF. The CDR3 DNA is TGTGCCAGCAGTGCCCCTCGGGGGGCCGTTAACACTGAAGCTTTCTTT.

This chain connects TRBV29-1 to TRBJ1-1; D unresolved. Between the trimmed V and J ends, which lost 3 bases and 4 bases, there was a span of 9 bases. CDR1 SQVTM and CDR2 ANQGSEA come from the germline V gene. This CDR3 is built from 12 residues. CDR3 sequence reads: CSVDESRTEAFF. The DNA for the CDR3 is TGCAGCGTTGACGAGTCCCGCACTGAAGCTTTCTTT.